This TCR beta chain was sequenced for a study of vaccination effects on CD4 cells after COVID-19. Sequenced by immunoSEQ multiplex PCR; TCRdb stores in-frame clones only, minus some. This table has about 23,000 clones, 65% to 80% appearing once. CD4+ T cells specific for antigen were expanded with viral peptide pools by the ViraFEST assay before sequencing. With roughly 10 days of culture completed, CD4+ T cells were isolated. Neither prior SARS-CoV-2 infection nor positive nucleocapsid antibodies were present in the vaccine recipients. Cultures received IL-2 medium that replaced half the medium on days 3 and 7. V lost 2 bases to trimming and J lost 4 bases, with 6 bases between them. There are 14 residues in the CDR3. Germline CDR1 is MRHNA and CDR2 is SNTAGT. As regards this clone: Antigen: not known.

Study-level points and caveats: Convalescent patients in the study were few, and early post-infection timepoints were absent.

The source of this sequence is a human donor who received a COVID-19 vaccine. The genes are TRBV6-4 and TRBJ2-6; no clear D. This specimen consisted of CD4+ T cells from PBMCs cultured with HCoV-NL63 spike peptides, obtained before COVID-19 vaccination. The CDR3 DNA is TGTGCCAGCAGTGACAGGGCCGGGGCCAACGTCCTGACTTTC. Protein sequence: CASSDRAGANVLTF.